Below are 18 T cell receptor beta chains sequenced from a single sample in a study of blood T cell repertoires in COVID-19. TCRdb keeps only in-frame clones here, not all; method: immunoSEQ multiplex PCR. The repertoire has approximately 21,000 clones, 80% to 90% of them found once; the top ten carry less than 15%. The sample was peripheral blood. Receptor source: an elderly woman with active or convalescent COVID-19.

The V gene is TRBV7-9, the J gene TRBJ1-1, with TRBD1 matching 8 bases. The V segment lost 4 bases and the J segment 3 bases; nucleotides outside the gene matches: 10. Germline V CDR1 and CDR2: SEHNR, FQNEAQ (reference sequence). The CDR3 is made up of 16 amino acids. The chain's CDR3 is CASSSSDRGSHTEAFF. The CDR3 nucleotides are TGTGCCAGCAGCTCCTCCGACAGGGGATCCCACACTGAAGCTTTCTTT. Drawing the rest from reference TRBV7-9 and TRBJ1-1, the complete variable domain is DTGVSQNPRHKITKRGQNVTFRCDPISEHNRLYWYRQTLGQGPEFLTYFQNEAQLEKSRLLSDRFSAERPKGSFSTLEIQRTEQGDSAMYLCASSSSDRGSHTEAFFGQGTRLTVV.

The table lists this clone with a count of one. This chain links TRBV25-1 with TRBJ2-7; D not certain. Trimming pared 2 bases from V and 5 bases from J, leaving 10 bases between. CDR1 MGHDK and CDR2 SYGVNS come from the germline V gene. This CDR3 has 13 residues. CDR3 in amino acids: CASSEGSVHEQYF. In nucleotides, the CDR3 is TGTGCCAGCAGTGAAGGCAGCGTCCACGAGCAGTACTTC.

The CDR3 is CASSLPPGWTQYF. In nucleotides, the CDR3 is TGTGCCAGCAGCTTACCTCCCGGGTGGACCCAGTACTTC. The rearrangement joins TRBV11-3 to TRBJ2-5, with D unclear. Trimming left V 2 bases short and J 7 bases short, with 11 bases between. The CDR3 length is 13 residues. Germline-derived CDR1 and CDR2 are SGHNT and YENEEA.

This clone has a single count. The V gene is TRBV4-3, the J gene TRBJ2-3; no clear D. This CDR3 has 18 residues. Trimming pared 0 bases from V and 2 bases from J, leaving 18 bases between. CDR1 is LGHNA, CDR2 YSLEER, per germline. The DNA for the CDR3 is TGCGCCAGCAGCCAAGATTCGCCAGGATACCTGAACACAGATACGCAGTATTTT. This codes for CASSQDSPGYLNTDTQYF.

The chain couples TRBV3-1 (or the pseudogene TRBV3-2) to TRBJ1-1; D remains unclear. This CDR3 is built from 12 residues. V lost 6 bases and J 0 bases, leaving 5 bases between the germline ends. The germline V gene encodes CDR1 LGHDT and CDR2 YNNKEL (reference sequence). The CDR3, as DNA: TGTGCCAGCAGAAACATGAACACTGAAGCTTTCTTT. It translates to CASRNMNTEAFF.

The chain joins TRBV3-1 (or the pseudogene TRBV3-2) to TRBJ1-1; 8 bases are shared with TRBD1. CDR1 is LGHDT and CDR2 is YNNKEL in the germline V gene (reference sequence). V trimming: 2 bases; J trimming: 4 bases; junction bases outside the gene matches: 3. The CDR3 has 14 residues. The CDR3 region is CASSQYRGSTEAFF. The CDR3 bases are TGTGCCAGCAGCCAATACAGGGGGTCCACTGAAGCTTTCTTT.

This sequence joins TRBV10-2 and TRBJ2-1; 8 nucleotides align to TRBD2. This CDR3 is 13 amino acids long. The trim removed 7 bases at V and 6 bases at J, leaving 5 bases unmatched. Looked up from germline, CDR1 is WSHSY and CDR2 is SAAADI. In nucleotides, the CDR3 is TGCGCCAGCATCCCCGGGACTAGCAATGAGCAGTTCTTC. Translating gives CASIPGTSNEQFF.

J is TRBJ1-2 and V is TRBV7-2; 7 bases agree with TRBD1. CDR3 size: 14 residues. With 5 bases clipped from V and 4 bases from J, the junction kept 7 bases outside the gene matches. Germline CDR1 and CDR2: SGHTA and FQGNSA. The CDR3 bases are TGTGCCAGCAGCCCAAACCGGGACAGCTATGGCTACACCTTC. Translated: CASSPNRDSYGYTF. Supplemented by reference TRBV7-2 and TRBJ1-2, the full variable domain reads GAGVSQSPSNKVTEKGKDVELRCDPISGHTALYWYRQSLGQGLEFLIYFQGNSAPDKSGLPSDRFSAERTGGSVSTLTIQRTQQEDSAVYLCASSPNRDSYGYTFGSGTRLTVV.

V gene TRBV5-5 combines with J gene TRBJ2-7; tentative D call: TRBD1 (6 bases). Trimming removed 7 bases at V and 3 bases at J, with 17 bases between. Germline assignment: CDR1 SGHKS and CDR2 YYEKEE (reference sequence). The CDR3 is 14 residues long. The CDR3 spells CASVKITGRYEQYF. The CDR3 nucleotides are TGTGCCAGCGTCAAAATAACAGGGCGCTACGAGCAGTACTTC.

The V and J genes are TRBV16 and TRBJ1-2, with D uncertain. Looked up from germline, CDR1 is KGHSY and CDR2 is FQNENV. V lost 0 bases and J 1 base, leaving 9 bases between the germline ends. The CDR3 consists of 15 residues. The CDR3 region is CASSQSRVFNYGYTF. For the CDR3, the DNA is TGTGCCAGCAGCCAATCGAGAGTCTTTAACTATGGCTACACCTTC.

The chain uses TRBV3-1 (or the pseudogene TRBV3-2) and TRBJ2-7; D ambiguous. The germline CDR1 and CDR2 sequences are LGHDT and YNNKEL (reference sequence). Trimming stripped 1 base from V and 2 bases from J, with 9 bases between. This CDR3 has 14 residues. As DNA, the CDR3 is TGTGCCAGCAGCCAAGTCGTGGCTGCCTACGAGCAGTACTTC. Translated, it gives CASSQVVAAYEQYF.

The CDR3 sequence is CASLGPGSYNEQFF. The CDR3 DNA sequence: TGTGCCAGTCTCGGACCGGGATCCTACAATGAGCAGTTCTTC. The chain is built from TRBV19 and TRBJ2-1; TRBD2 might be the D (5 bases). This CDR3 has 14 residues. V lost 8 bases and J lost 1, with 12 bases in between. Germline CDR1 reads LNHDA; CDR2 reads SQIVND (reference sequence).

This chain uses TRBV29-1 with TRBJ2-1; D is perhaps TRBD1 (6 bases). This CDR3 contains 12 residues. The germline CDR1 and CDR2 sequences are SQVTM and ANQGSEA. V lost 6 bases to trimming and J lost 15 bases, with 21 bases between them. The CDR3 loop reads CSVHYSGTSMFF. The DNA of the CDR3 is TGCAGCGTCCACTACTCCGGGACAAGTATGTTCTTC.

This chain uses TRBV7-2 with TRBJ2-1; the D gene is possibly TRBD2 (7 bases). CDR1 is SGHTA and CDR2 is FQGNSA in the germline V gene. The V gene lost 0 bases and the J gene lost 2 bases, with 11 bases spanning the gap. The CDR3 has 16 residues. The CDR3 DNA follows: TGTGCCAGCAGCTTAGCGCGGGGGCCTCCCTACAATGAGCAGTTCTTC. It is translated as CASSLARGPPYNEQFF. Filled out from reference TRBV7-2 and TRBJ2-1, the complete variable domain reads GAGVSQSPSNKVTEKGKDVELRCDPISGHTALYWYRQSLGQGLEFLIYFQGNSAPDKSGLPSDRFSAERTGGSVSTLTIQRTQQEDSAVYLCASSLARGPPYNEQFFGPGTRLTVL.

The J gene is TRBJ1-5, the V gene TRBV5-1; a possible D gene is TRBD1 (6 bases). CDR3 length: 15 residues. CDR1 is SGHRS, CDR2 YFSETQ, per germline. V was clipped by 0 bases and J by 6 bases, with 13 bases between them. This chain's CDR3 is CASSLDGSGVQPQHF. DNA for the CDR3: TGCGCCAGCAGCTTGGACGGGTCAGGGGTTCAGCCCCAGCATTTT.

The V call is TRBV5-8, the J call TRBJ2-1, with no clear D. Germline-derived CDR1 and CDR2 are SGHTS and YDEGEE. CDR3 length: 17 amino acids. V was pared by 1 base and J by 0 bases, with 14 bases between. The CDR3, as DNA: TGTGCCAGCAGCTTGTCGATAAACAGCAACTCCTACAATGAGCAGTTCTTC. Encoded protein: CASSLSINSNSYNEQFF. The complete variable domain, with remaining parts taken from reference TRBV5-8 and TRBJ2-1, reads EAGVTQSPTHLIKTRGQQATLRCSPISGHTSVYWYQQALGLGLQFLLWYDEGEERNRGNFPPRFSGRQFPNYSSELNVNALELEDSALYLCASSLSINSNSYNEQFFGPGTRLTVL.

V gene TRBV6-5 combines with J gene TRBJ2-7; 7 bases are a match to TRBD1. This CDR3 has 14 residues. Trimming at V came to 7 bases and at J to 4 bases, leaving 10 bases not matched to a gene. Looked up from germline, CDR1 is MNHEY and CDR2 is SVGAGI. The CDR3 sequence is CASKRTGDGYEQYF. The CDR3 bases are TGTGCCAGCAAGAGGACAGGAGACGGTTACGAGCAGTACTTC.

This chain joins TRBV4-2 and TRBJ2-5; 7 nucleotides align to TRBD1. CDR3 length: 14 amino acids. V lost 5 bases and J lost 3; bases outside the gene matches: 6. Germline V gives CDR1 LGHNA, CDR2 YNFKEQ. The CDR3 loop reads CASSYAGTEETQYF. The CDR3 DNA reads as TGTGCCAGCAGCTACGCCGGGACAGAAGAGACCCAGTACTTC.